Presented here are 17 T cell receptor beta chains from one specimen sequenced in a study of shared clonotypes between healthy human individuals. Assay: immunoSEQ multiplex PCR; the TCRdb copy retains only in-frame clones and omits some. The table includes hundreds of thousands of clones, about four fifths detected once. Sequenced: PBMCs. These receptors all come from a woman between 40 and 50 years old in good health. Some clones in this sample may be carry-over from other donors' samples.

V usage is TRBV7-3 and J usage is TRBJ2-3, with TRBD2 matching 10 bases. The CDR3 contains 15 residues. J lost 2 bases, V lost 2 bases, and 1 base had no gene match. The germline V gene has CDR1 SGHTA and CDR2 FQGTGA. CDR3 in DNA: TGTGCCAGCAGCTTACTAGCGGGAGCCACAGATACGCAGTATTTT. It encodes CASSLLAGATDTQYF.

The sample holds one count of this clone. A much larger clone sits a single nucleotide away, making a read error possible. The chain couples TRBV28 to TRBJ2-4; 8 bases map to TRBD1. Trimming removed 5 bases from V and 5 bases from J; junction bases left unmatched: 8. The CDR3 runs 15 residues. Germline V gene sequence: CDR1 MDHEN, CDR2 SYDVKM. The CDR3 nucleotides are TGTGCCAGCAGTCCCTCGGGGACAGGAGAAAACATTCAGTACTTC. It translates to CASSPSGTGENIQYF. Full variable domain (outside the CDR3, taken from reference TRBV28 and TRBJ2-4): DVKVTQSSRYLVKRTGEKVFLECVQDMDHENMFWYRQDPGLGLRLIYFSYDVKMKEKGDIPEGYSVSREKKERFSLILESASTNQTSMYLCASSPSGTGENIQYFGAGTRLSVL.

The chain combines TRBV18 with TRBJ2-5, with 7 positions matching TRBD1. The germline gives CDR1 KGHSH, CDR2 LQKENI. The J segment lost 5 bases and the V segment lost 2 bases, leaving 5 bases of the junction unmatched. The CDR3 sequence is 14 residues long. CDR3 residues: CASSPYRGEETQYF. In DNA, the CDR3 is TGTGCCAGCTCACCATACAGGGGAGAGGAGACCCAGTACTTC.

The chain couples TRBV30 to TRBJ1-2; 7 bases agree with TRBD1. The ends lost 2 bases at V and 4 bases at J; junction bases unmatched: 4. The germline V gene encodes CDR1 GTSNPN and CDR2 SVGIG (reference sequence). The CDR3 loop spans 13 amino acids. CDR3 sequence: CAWSPTGVYGYTF. The CDR3 DNA is TGTGCCTGGAGTCCAACAGGGGTCTATGGCTACACCTTC.

CDR3: CAISLLAGGVNEQFF. CDR3 bases: TGTGCCATCAGCCTACTAGCGGGAGGGGTCAATGAGCAGTTCTTC. The gene calls are TRBV10-3 and TRBJ2-1, with TRBD2 identical over 13 bases. The ends lost 6 bases at V and 6 bases at J; junction bases unmatched: 5. CDR3 size: 15 residues. The germline V gene has CDR1 ENHRY and CDR2 SYGVKD.

CDR3 in DNA: TGTGCCATCAGTGAAGCGGGCAGGGTGGGCTATGGCTACACCTTC. Translating gives CAISEAGRVGYGYTF. The V and J genes are TRBV10-3 and TRBJ1-2, with D tentatively TRBD1 (5 bases). CDR1 and CDR2 (germline): ENHRY, SYGVKD. Trimming took off 3 bases at V and 4 bases at J, with 15 bases between the two ends. The CDR3 covers 15 residues.

V usage is TRBV2 and J usage is TRBJ2-2, with D perhaps TRBD1 or TRBD2 (7 bases each). Trimming shortened V by 10 bases and J by 5 bases, and 17 bases separated the two germline ends. The germline gives CDR1 SNHLY, CDR2 FYNNEI. The CDR3 is 14 amino acids. Written as DNA, the CDR3 is TGTGCCACCCAGGGAGGGGGCGAGACCGGGGAGCTGTTTTTT. Its protein is CATQGGGETGELFF.

The V gene is TRBV5-1, the J gene TRBJ2-7; D unresolved. Germline loops: CDR1 SGHRS, CDR2 YFSETQ. V gave up 2 bases and J gave up 3 bases, with 12 bases separating them. This CDR3 region has 14 residues. This chain's CDR3 is CASSLLGRNYEQYF. The CDR3 region has the DNA TGCGCCAGCAGCTTATTGGGCAGAAACTACGAGCAGTACTTC.

This clone was recorded only once. The rearrangement joins TRBV11-2 to TRBJ1-1; 10 bases match TRBD1. Germline V gene sequence: CDR1 SGHAT, CDR2 FQNNGV. The CDR3 loop spans 14 amino acids. With V trimmed by 4 bases and J by 5 bases, 4 bases remained unmatched. CDR3 region: CASSWSGQGTEAFF. DNA of the CDR3: TGTGCCAGCAGCTGGTCGGGACAGGGGACTGAAGCTTTCTTT.

This chain uses TRBV6-5 with TRBJ1-2; D is unclear. The CDR3 spans 14 residues. CDR1 is MNHEY, CDR2 SVGAGI, per germline. V lost 6 bases and J 4 bases, leaving 15 bases between the germline ends. The CDR3 nucleotides read TGTGCCAGCAGCTACAGTGCCGCCCTCTATGGCTACACCTTC. It yields the protein CASSYSAALYGYTF.

This rearrangement joins TRBV5-1 to TRBJ2-1, with 7 bases that match TRBD1. The germline CDR1 and CDR2 sequences are SGHRS and YFSETQ. V shed 4 bases and J 5 bases; nucleotides not matched to a gene: 9. CDR3 size: 15 residues. The CDR3 sequence is CASSVYRDSHNEQFF. The CDR3, as DNA: TGCGCCAGCAGCGTATACCGGGACAGCCACAATGAGCAGTTCTTC.

This clone was counted only a few times. The chain has TRBV6-1 and TRBJ2-2, with D possibly matching TRBD2 (6 bases). Germline assignment: CDR1 MNHNS and CDR2 SASEGT. The V and J ends lost 1 base and 3 bases respectively, with 9 bases between them. This CDR3 region has 15 residues. This CDR3 is CASSEDGGDTGELFF. CDR3 DNA: TGTGCCAGCAGTGAAGACGGGGGAGACACCGGGGAGCTGTTTTTT.

A single count supports this clone. The V gene is TRBV5-6, the J gene TRBJ2-1, with 9 positions matching TRBD1. The germline CDR1 and CDR2 sequences are SGHDT and YYEEEE. J gave up 4 bases and V 3 bases, and 5 bases lay outside the gene matches. The CDR3 runs 15 residues. Here the CDR3 reads CASSSGTGLYNEQFF. The CDR3 DNA is TGTGCCAGCAGCTCCGGGACAGGGCTATACAATGAGCAGTTCTTC.

This clone was detected ten times or more. The V call is TRBV4-2, the J call TRBJ1-4, with D possibly matching TRBD1 (5 bases). The CDR3 consists of 11 residues. Germline CDR1 LGHNA, CDR2 YNFKEQ. Trimming removed 8 bases at V and 6 bases at J, with 7 bases between. CDR3 in amino acids: CASLGDEKLFF. The DNA of the CDR3 is TGTGCCAGCCTAGGGGATGAAAAACTGTTTTTT.

Notes on this clone: The sample carries other DNA sequences with the same CDR3. The J gene is TRBJ2-5, the V gene TRBV5-4; D is uncertain. Germline V gene data show CDR1 as SGHNT and CDR2 as YYREEE (reference sequence). This CDR3 is built from 12 residues. V was pared by 2 bases and J by 0 bases, with 2 bases between. CDR3 sequence (DNA): TGTGCCAGCAGCTTAGACCAAGAGACCCAGTACTTC. Protein sequence: CASSLDQETQYF. The full variable domain, completed using reference TRBV5-4 and TRBJ2-5, is ETGVTQSPTHLIKTRGQQVTLRCSSQSGHNTVSWYQQALGQGPQFIFQYYREEENGRGNFPPRFSGLQFPNYSSELNVNALELDDSALYLCASSLDQETQYFGPGTRLLVL.

The CDR3 DNA reads as TGTGCCGGGAAGACGGTTGGGGCCAACGTCCTGACTTTC. Residues: CAGKTVGANVLTF. The V and J genes are TRBV6-6 and TRBJ2-6; D remains unclear. From germline, CDR1 is MNHNY and CDR2 SVGAGI (reference sequence). CDR3 length: 13 amino acids. V was cut by 11 bases and J by 3 bases, with 11 bases left in between.

This clone was seen at least ten times. The J gene is TRBJ1-1, the V gene TRBV4-2; the D gene is possibly TRBD1 (6 bases). The CDR3 spans 15 residues. Trimming cost V 4 bases and J 1 base, with 13 bases left between them. The germline gives CDR1 LGHNA, CDR2 YNFKEQ. The CDR3 sequence: CASSPLQGGNTEAFF. The CDR3 bases are TGTGCCAGCAGCCCGTTACAGGGTGGGAACACTGAAGCTTTCTTT.